This TCR beta chain was found in a study of blood T cell repertoires in COVID-19. Study at large: Sources were T cells, B-cell-depleted T cells, or PBMCs; the material itself was cDNA or gDNA.

Trimming took off 3 bases at V and 10 bases at J, with 16 bases between the two ends. The CDR3 sequence is 15 residues long. Germline V CDR1 and CDR2: MNHNS, SASEGT. Data came from immunoSEQ multiplex PCR; TCRdb stores just in-frame clones and leaves some out. The profile shows more than 85,000 clones, 87% of them singletons. The sample consisted of peripheral blood. The chain links TRBV6-1 to TRBJ1-6, with a tentative D call TRBD1 (6 bases). The receptor was isolated from a man aged 65 to 79 with acute or convalescent COVID-19. The CDR3 sequence: CASSEVRGADSPLHF. DNA for the CDR3: TGTGCCAGCAGTGAGGTACGGGGGGCTGACTCACCCCTCCACTTT.